The 23 T cell receptor beta chains in this list originate from one sample, sequenced in a study of a mutant IDH1 vaccine in newly diagnosed glioma. Time point of the sample: week 35, safety follow-up. It was 300 ug of mutant IDH1 20-mer peptide that made up each vaccine dose, given with topical imiquimod. Data came from immunoSEQ multiplex PCR; TCRdb stores just in-frame clones and leaves some out. The data contain roughly 30,000 clones, approximately 77% of them singletons. Antigen specificity for these receptors is unknown. Specimen: PBMCs, collected from a glioma patient whose treatment included an IDH1 peptide vaccine. These TCRs come from a young man with glioma.

The genes are TRBV4-1 and TRBJ2-3, with D uncertain. The CDR3 runs 13 residues. The germline gives CDR1 MGHRA, CDR2 YSYEKL. Trimming removed 4 bases at V and 4 bases at J, with 9 bases between. CDR3: CASSPTESDTQYF. CDR3 sequence (DNA): TGCGCCAGCAGCCCGACCGAATCAGATACGCAGTATTTT.

The chain employs TRBV7-6 and TRBJ2-2; 7 bases agree with TRBD2. Germline lookup yields CDR1 SGHVS and CDR2 FNYEAQ. J was trimmed by 4 bases and V by 8 bases; bases with no gene match: 10. The CDR3 extends over 15 amino acids. As DNA, the CDR3 is TGTGCCAGCGAAGTGGCTAGCGGCCCCACCGGGGAGCTGTTTTTT. Translation gives CASEVASGPTGELFF.

The chain has TRBV6-5 and TRBJ2-7; 9 bases are shared with TRBD2. The V gene's germline CDR1 is MNHEY and CDR2 SVGAGI. With 5 bases clipped from V and 0 bases from J, the junction kept 5 bases outside the gene matches. This CDR3 spans 15 amino acids. The CDR3: CASSASTSGSYEQYF. CDR3 DNA: TGTGCCAGCAGTGCTTCGACTAGCGGCTCCTACGAGCAGTACTTC.

The J gene is TRBJ1-5, the V gene TRBV4-1, with 10 bases lining up with TRBD1. The ends lost 3 bases at V and 4 bases at J; junction bases unmatched: 3. Germline assignment: CDR1 MGHRA and CDR2 YSYEKL. There are 15 residues in the CDR3. CDR3 residues: CASSHGTGENQPQHF. The CDR3 nucleotides are TGCGCCAGCAGCCACGGGACAGGGGAAAATCAGCCCCAGCATTTT.

This clone occurred once. The chain employs TRBV19 and TRBJ1-5; TRBD1 agrees at 8 bases. Looked up from germline, CDR1 is LNHDA and CDR2 is SQIVND (reference sequence). Germline trimming cut 0 bases from V and 7 bases from J; bases unmatched to any gene: 5. There are 15 residues in the CDR3. The CDR3 region has the DNA TGTGCCAGTAGTATAGACAGGGGGCCTAGGCAGCCCCAGCATTTT. This encodes CASSIDRGPRQPQHF.

The chain couples TRBV15 to TRBJ2-1, with TRBD1 matching over 7 bases. V lost 5 bases to trimming and J lost 10 bases; unmatched junction nucleotides: 14. This CDR3 is 15 amino acids long. Germline V gives CDR1 LNHNV, CDR2 YYDKDF (reference sequence). The CDR3, as DNA: TGTGCCACCAGCTCGGGACAGACTCTAAGTGGGGAGCAGTTCTTC. Its protein is CATSSGQTLSGEQFF.

V and J are TRBV5-1 and TRBJ2-7; a weak D match, TRBD2 (5 bases). The germline CDR1 and CDR2 sequences are SGHRS and YFSETQ. CDR3 length: 15 residues. V was clipped by 0 bases and J by 3 bases, with 13 bases between them. The CDR3 DNA sequence: TGCGCCAGCAGCTTGGAACGGGGAATCCTCTACGAGCAGTACTTC. Residues: CASSLERGILYEQYF.

The rearrangement uses TRBV27 and TRBJ1-2, with unresolved D. This CDR3 comprises 13 residues. Germline lookup yields CDR1 MNHEY and CDR2 SMNVEV (reference sequence). Trimming shortened V by 0 bases and J by 4 bases, and 6 bases separated the two germline ends. CDR3 loop: CASSLSQRYGYTF. DNA for the CDR3: TGTGCCAGCAGTTTATCACAGCGCTATGGCTACACCTTC.

V is TRBV13 and J is TRBJ2-2; TRBD2 aligns across 8 bases. The CDR3 loop spans 20 amino acids. J lost 0 bases, V lost 2 bases, and 14 bases had no gene match. CDR1 PRHDT and CDR2 FYEKMQ come from the germline V gene (reference sequence). CDR3 nucleotides: TGTGCCAGCAGCTTAAGTAGTTGGCTAGCGGGCAATCCGAACACCGGGGAGCTGTTTTTT. Protein product: CASSLSSWLAGNPNTGELFF.

This clone was observed once. The genes are TRBV5-1 and TRBJ1-5; D not resolved. Germline V gene sequence: CDR1 SGHRS, CDR2 YFSETQ. Trimming shortened V by 4 bases and J by 6 bases, and 20 bases separated the two germline ends. This CDR3 comprises 16 residues. CDR3 loop: CASSPQPPGLGQPQHF. The CDR3 nucleotides are TGCGCCAGCAGCCCCCAGCCGCCGGGGTTGGGTCAGCCCCAGCATTTT.

CDR3 DNA sequence: TGTGCCAGTAGTTGGAACCCGGGACTAGCATGGGAGCAGTACTTC. This encodes CASSWNPGLAWEQYF. The chain has TRBV19 and TRBJ2-7; TRBD2 matches 9 bases. The CDR3 consists of 15 residues. After removal of 5 bases from V and 7 bases from J, the junction contained 12 bases not matched to a gene. Germline values: CDR1 LNHDA, CDR2 SQIVND (reference sequence).

V is TRBV5-1 and J is TRBJ1-2; D is ambiguous. This CDR3 is built from 12 residues. CDR1 is SGHRS, CDR2 YFSETQ, per germline. The V and J ends lost 0 bases and 8 bases respectively, with 8 bases between them. For the CDR3, the DNA is TGCGCCAGCAGCTTGGGACTCAGAGGCTACACCTTC. Translating gives CASSLGLRGYTF.

The chain couples TRBV10-1 to TRBJ1-4, with D unresolved. The CDR3 has 16 amino acids. V lost 3 bases to trimming and J lost 7 bases, with 18 bases between them. Germline V gives CDR1 WNHNN, CDR2 SYGVQD (reference sequence). The CDR3 DNA reads as TGCGCCAGCAGTGACACTGGATCCCGGGAATCTGAAAAACTGTTTTTT. Its translation: CASSDTGSRESEKLFF.

The CDR3 sequence is CASSAHNWETQYF. The CDR3 DNA follows: TGTGCCAGTAGTGCACACAATTGGGAGACCCAGTACTTC. The rearrangement joins TRBV19 to TRBJ2-5; no definite D call. Germline loops: CDR1 LNHDA, CDR2 SQIVND (reference sequence). CDR3 size: 13 residues. V was trimmed by 5 bases and J by 5 bases, leaving 12 bases between them.

This chain uses TRBV6-6 with TRBJ1-5, with TRBD1 identical over 8 bases. V shed 7 bases, J shed 6 bases, and the junction held 11 bases outside the gene matches. The CDR3 runs to 15 residues. Germline V gene data show CDR1 as MNHNY and CDR2 as SVGAGI (reference sequence). This CDR3 is CASTRFGQGGQPQHF. CDR3 nucleotide sequence: TGTGCCAGCACTCGATTCGGACAGGGAGGTCAGCCCCAGCATTTT.

V gene TRBV5-4 combines with J gene TRBJ2-7; 8 nucleotides align to TRBD1. This CDR3 has 15 amino acids. The V and J ends lost 3 bases and 5 bases, in that order; junction bases with no gene match: 10. The V gene's germline CDR1 is SGHNT and CDR2 YYREEE (reference sequence). CDR3 nucleotide sequence: TGTGCCAGCAGCTCCCTTAAGCAGGGGGCCCACGAGCAGTACTTC. Translation: CASSSLKQGAHEQYF.

The chain employs TRBV18 and TRBJ1-5, with 10 bases aligning to TRBD1. V was pared by 3 bases and J by 2 bases, with 1 base of the junction left unmatched. Germline assignment: CDR1 KGHSH and CDR2 LQKENI. The CDR3 loop spans 15 amino acids. CDR3 DNA sequence: TGTGCCAGCTCACCCGGGACAGGGGGCAATCAGCCCCAGCATTTT. Residues: CASSPGTGGNQPQHF.

This chain links TRBV19 with TRBJ1-4; D remains ambiguous. CDR1 is LNHDA and CDR2 is SQIVND in the germline V gene (reference sequence). The CDR3 length is 14 residues. V shed 2 bases and J shed 12 bases, with 16 bases lying between them. This CDR3 is CASSITAGHGELFF. The CDR3 DNA sequence: TGTGCCAGTAGTATAACGGCAGGCCATGGGGAACTGTTTTTT.

This clone was picked up one time. The chain has TRBV7-2 and TRBJ1-3; D gene uncertain. V dropped 4 bases and J dropped 0 bases, with 22 bases sitting between them. The germline gives CDR1 SGHTA, CDR2 FQGNSA. CDR3 length equals 19 residues. The CDR3 protein is CASSSPSGQYKISGNTIYF. The CDR3 DNA is TGTGCCAGCAGCTCTCCGAGTGGGCAGTACAAAATCTCTGGAAACACCATATATTTT.

V gene TRBV10-3 combines with J gene TRBJ2-7; no clear D gene. The germline V and J ends were trimmed by 4 bases and 4 bases, with 14 bases remaining between them. CDR1 is ENHRY, CDR2 SYGVKD, per germline. This CDR3 is 14 amino acids long. CDR3 amino acids: CAISGKGSGYEQYF. CDR3 sequence (DNA): TGTGCCATCAGTGGTAAGGGCTCGGGTTACGAGCAGTACTTC.

The CDR3 DNA reads as TGTGCCAGCAGTTCCGGGCCTGCCTACGAGCAGTACTTC. It encodes CASSSGPAYEQYF. The rearrangement links TRBV27 to TRBJ2-7; no reliable D call. The CDR3 extends over 13 amino acids. Germline V gene lookup returns CDR1 MNHEY and CDR2 SMNVEV (reference sequence). V was trimmed by 4 bases and J by 2 bases, leaving 9 bases between them.

This clone has just a few counts. The chain links TRBV30 to TRBJ1-1; unclear D gene. Germline V gene sequence: CDR1 GTSNPN, CDR2 SVGIG (reference sequence). The CDR3 length is 14 residues. V was shortened by 4 bases and J by 1 base, with 13 bases between the two germline ends. CDR3 nucleotide sequence: TGTGCCTGGACCCTCGGCGTTGGGAACACTGAAGCTTTCTTT. This codes for CAWTLGVGNTEAFF. Combining the CDR3 with reference TRBV30 and TRBJ1-1 gives the whole variable domain SQTIHQWPATLVQPVGSPLSLECTVEGTSNPNLYWYRQAAGRGLQLLFYSVGIGQISSEVPQNLSASRPQDRQFILSSKKLLLSDSGFYLCAWTLGVGNTEAFFGQGTRLTVV.

The gene calls are TRBV5-6 and TRBJ1-3; 7 bases align to TRBD1. This CDR3 is built from 14 residues. The germline CDR1 and CDR2 sequences are SGHDT and YYEEEE. V shed 3 bases, J shed 6 bases, and the junction held 6 bases outside the gene matches. In nucleotides, the CDR3 is TGTGCCAGCAGCTCCGAGACAGGGAAAAACACCATATATTTT. Protein sequence: CASSSETGKNTIYF. The full variable domain, completed using reference TRBV5-6 and TRBJ1-3, is DAGVTQSPTHLIKTRGQQVTLRCSPKSGHDTVSWYQQALGQGPQFIFQYYEEEERQRGNFPDRFSGHQFPNYSSELNVNALLLGDSALYLCASSSETGKNTIYFGEGSWLTVV.